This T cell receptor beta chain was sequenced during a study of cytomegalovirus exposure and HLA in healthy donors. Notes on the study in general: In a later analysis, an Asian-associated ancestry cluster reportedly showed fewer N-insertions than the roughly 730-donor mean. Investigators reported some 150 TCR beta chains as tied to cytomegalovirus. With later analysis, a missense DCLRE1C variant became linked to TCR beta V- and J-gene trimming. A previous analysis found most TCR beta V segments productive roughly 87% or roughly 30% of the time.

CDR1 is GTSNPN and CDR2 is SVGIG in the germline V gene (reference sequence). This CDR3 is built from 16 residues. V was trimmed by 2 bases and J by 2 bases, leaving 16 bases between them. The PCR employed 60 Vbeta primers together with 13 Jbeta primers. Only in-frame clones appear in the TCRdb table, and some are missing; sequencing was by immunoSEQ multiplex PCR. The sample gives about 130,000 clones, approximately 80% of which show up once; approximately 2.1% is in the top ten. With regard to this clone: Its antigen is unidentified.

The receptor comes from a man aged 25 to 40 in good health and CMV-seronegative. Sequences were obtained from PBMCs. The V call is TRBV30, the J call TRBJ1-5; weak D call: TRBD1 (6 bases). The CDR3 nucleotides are TGTGCCTGGAGTCATTTAGGGGCAGGGGGCAATCAGCCCCAGCATTTT. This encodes CAWSHLGAGGNQPQHF. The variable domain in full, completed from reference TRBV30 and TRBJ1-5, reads SQTIHQWPATLVQPVGSPLSLECTVEGTSNPNLYWYRQAAGRGLQLLFYSVGIGQISSEVPQNLSASRPQDRQFILSSKKLLLSDSGFYLCAWSHLGAGGNQPQHFGDGTRLSIL.